This T cell receptor beta chain is drawn from a study of vaccination and CD4 T cells after COVID-19. Study overall: Overlapping peptides of the spike proteins of SARS-CoV-2, HCoV-NL63, HCoV-OC43 and HCoV-229E were used for cell stimulation.

Documented treatment: approximately nine-day PBMC culture with coronavirus spike peptide pools or control peptides (ViraFEST assay). Days 3 and 7 were when half the medium was replaced with fresh IL-2 medium. The CDR3 runs 15 residues. The junction had 11 bases not matched to a gene; V was cut back by 10 bases and J by 3 bases. CDR1 and CDR2 (germline): MNHEY, SMNVEV (reference sequence). Cultured CD4+ T-cell DNA underwent Oncomine TCR Beta short-read sequencing. TCRdb re-called the PCR reads with MiXCR, one entry per CDR3 protein. The sample includes 9,500 to 15,000 distinct CDR3 sequences, roughly 50% of them seen just once. This clonotype was seen once. Its target is not known.

The chain recombines TRBV27 with TRBJ2-7; TRBD1 aligns across 11 bases. This TCR was sampled from a human donor with COVID-19. Specimen: cultured CD4+ T cells from blood, collected after SARS-CoV-2 vaccination. CDR3 bases: TGTGCCACCACGGCCCAGGGACAGGGGGACTACGAGCAGTACTTC. It encodes CATTAQGQGDYEQYF.